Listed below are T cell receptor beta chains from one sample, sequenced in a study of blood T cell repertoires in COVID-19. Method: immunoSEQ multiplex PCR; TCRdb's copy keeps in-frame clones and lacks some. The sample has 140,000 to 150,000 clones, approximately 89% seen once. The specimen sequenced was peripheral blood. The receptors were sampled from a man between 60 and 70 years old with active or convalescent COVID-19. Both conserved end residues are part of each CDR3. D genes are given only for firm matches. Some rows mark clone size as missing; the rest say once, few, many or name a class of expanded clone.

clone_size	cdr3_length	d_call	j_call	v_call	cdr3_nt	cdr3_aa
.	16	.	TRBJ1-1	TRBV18	TGTGCCAGCTCACCACTGCGGGGCTTACCGAACACTGAAGCTTTCTTT	CASSPLRGLPNTEAFF
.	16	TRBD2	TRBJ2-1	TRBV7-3	TGTGCCAGCAGCTTAAGTTCGGGAGGGCGCCACAATGAGCAGTTCTTC	CASSLSSGGRHNEQFF
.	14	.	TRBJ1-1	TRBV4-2	TGTGCCAGCAGCCAAGGCGCAGGGCGGACTGAAGCTTTCTTT	CASSQGAGRTEAFF
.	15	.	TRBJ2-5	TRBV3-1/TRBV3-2	TGTGCCAGCAGCCAAGCTCACAGGTTGCTGGAGACCCAGTACTTC	CASSQAHRLLETQYF
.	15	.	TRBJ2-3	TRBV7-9	TGTGCCAGCAGCTCTTTGGAGGGGCGCACAGATACGCAGTATTTT	CASSSLEGRTDTQYF
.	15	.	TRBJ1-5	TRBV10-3	TGTGCCATCAGTGAAGGGCGAGGGAGCAATCAGCCCCAGCATTTT	CAISEGRGSNQPQHF
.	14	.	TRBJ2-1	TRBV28	TGTGCCAGCAGTTCGGGGGATTTATACAATGAGCAGTTCTTC	CASSSGDLYNEQFF
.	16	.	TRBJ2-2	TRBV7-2	TGTGCCAGCAGCTTAGCGCTAGTAGTCAGCACCGGGGAGCTGTTTTTT	CASSLALVVSTGELFF
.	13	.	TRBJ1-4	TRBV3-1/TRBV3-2	TGTGCCAGCAGCCAGCGATCTAATGAAAAACTGTTTTTT	CASSQRSNEKLFF
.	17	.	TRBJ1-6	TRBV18	TGTGCCAGCTCACCTGGGTCGGGGAGGACCTATAATTCACCCCTCCACTTT	CASSPGSGRTYNSPLHF
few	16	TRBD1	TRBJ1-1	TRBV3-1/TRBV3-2	TGTGCCAGCAGCCCCTATGAGGGCAGGGGGTCATCTGAAGCTTTCTTT	CASSPYEGRGSSEAFF
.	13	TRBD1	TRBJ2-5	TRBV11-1	TGTGCCAGCAGCTCCGACAGGGTTCAGACCCAGTACTTC	CASSSDRVQTQYF
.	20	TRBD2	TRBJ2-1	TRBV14	TGTGCCAGCAGCCAAGAGGCGTTTCGGGCGGGAGGGCCGGGATACAATGAGCAGTTCTTC	CASSQEAFRAGGPGYNEQFF
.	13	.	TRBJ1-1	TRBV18	TGTGCCAGCTCAGAGGGAGGAAACACTGAAGCTTTCTTT	CASSEGGNTEAFF
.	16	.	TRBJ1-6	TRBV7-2	TGTGCCAGCAGCTTAACTCGACAGTCATTATATTCACCCCTCCACTTT	CASSLTRQSLYSPLHF
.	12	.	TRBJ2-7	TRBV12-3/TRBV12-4	TGTGCCAGCAGTTTAGGGGAGCACGAGCAGTACTTC	CASSLGEHEQYF
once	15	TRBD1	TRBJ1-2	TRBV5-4	TGTGCCAGCAGCTTCACAGGGGGCGCCGGCTATGGCTACACCTTC	CASSFTGGAGYGYTF
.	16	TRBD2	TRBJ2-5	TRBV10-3	TGTGCCATCAGTGAGTCAGCTAGCGGGAAGGGAGAGACCCAGTACTTC	CAISESASGKGETQYF
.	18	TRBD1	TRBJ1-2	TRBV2	TGTGCCAGCAGTGAAAGCCGATCCGTCGGGACAGGAATAGGAGGCTACACCTTC	CASSESRSVGTGIGGYTF
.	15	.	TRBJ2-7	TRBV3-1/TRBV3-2	TGTGCCAGCAGCTCCTCCGGGACAATCTCCTACGAGCAGTACTTC	CASSSSGTISYEQYF
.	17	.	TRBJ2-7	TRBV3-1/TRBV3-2	TGTGCCAGCAGCCAAGTTAGTACGGGATCGGGTTCATACGAGCAGTACTTC	CASSQVSTGSGSYEQYF
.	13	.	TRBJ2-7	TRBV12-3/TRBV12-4	TGTGCCAGCACCAAAATCGGGAGCTACGAGCAGTACTTC	CASTKIGSYEQYF